This is a list of T cell receptor beta chains from one sample in a study of human T cells and chemical hapten exposure. TCRdb reanalysed the RACE reads using MiXCR and keeps one entry per CDR3 protein. Of more than 100,000 distinct CDR3 sequences listed, 10% to 12% are singletons. The source was whole blood, collected in connection with sensitization to the hapten diphenylcyclopropenone (DPC). All receptors derive from a woman between 45 and 60 years old with alopecia areata. Some clones in this sample may be carry-over from other donors' samples. CDR3s include the opening cysteine and the closing phenylalanine or tryptophan. The order of the fields is clone size, V gene, J gene, D gene, CDR3 DNA, CDR3 protein. The D gene is left open where the match is weak. Size values are once, few and many counts, or a class for expanded clones, and some rows have none.

>many|TRBV12-3/TRBV12-4|TRBJ2-1|NA
TGTGCCAGCAGTTTGACAGCGGGCCTCCACAATGAGCAGTTCTTC
CASSLTAGLHNEQFF
>NA|TRBV27|TRBJ1-1|NA
TGTGCCAGCAGTTCAGGGCGTGCCACTGAAGCTTTCTTT
CASSSGRATEAFF
>NA|TRBV12-3/TRBV12-4|TRBJ1-5|TRBD1
TGTGCCAGCAGTTTATTGACAGGGGATCAGCCCCAGCATTTT
CASSLLTGDQPQHF
>NA|TRBV27|TRBJ1-2|NA
TGTGCCAGCAGTTCGCTCGGGACAAATACTAACTATGGCTACACCTTC
CASSSLGTNTNYGYTF
>few|TRBV12-3/TRBV12-4|TRBJ1-1|NA
TGTGCCAGCAGTCGTGGACAGAACACTGAAGCTTTCTTT
CASSRGQNTEAFF
>few|TRBV6-2/TRBV6-3|TRBJ2-7|NA
TGTGCCAGCAGTTACTATCGGCAGGGTCAGAGCGAGCAGTACTTC
CASSYYRQGQSEQYF
>few|TRBV27|TRBJ1-5|TRBD1
TGTGCCAGCAGTGAGGGACAGTTCAATCAGCCCCAGCATTTT
CASSEGQFNQPQHF
>few|TRBV5-1|TRBJ1-2|NA
TGCGCCAGCAGGACAGGACTAGATTCTAACTATGGCTACACCTTC
CASRTGLDSNYGYTF
>many|TRBV10-3|TRBJ2-7|NA
TGTGCCATCAGTGACCCTCGCTCCTACGAGCAGTACTTC
CAISDPRSYEQYF
>NA|TRBV27|TRBJ2-3|NA
TGTGCCAGCAGTTTAGACAGGTCCCTTGGCACAGATACGCAGTATTTT
CASSLDRSLGTDTQYF
>NA|TRBV28|TRBJ2-5|TRBD1
TGTGCCAGCAGTTTACCCCTACCTAGGGGACAGGAGGTGACCCAGTACTTC
CASSLPLPRGQEVTQYF
>NA|TRBV29-1|TRBJ2-2|NA
TGCAGCGCTCGGGTCCCCGGGACGGCGAACACCGGGGAGCTGTTTTTT
CSARVPGTANTGELFF
>NA|TRBV6-5|TRBJ2-7|NA
TGTGCCAGCAGGGCCGGGACAATTAGGGGCGAGCAGTACTTC
CASRAGTIRGEQYF
>NA|TRBV30|TRBJ1-2|NA
TGTGCCTGGAGCCCTAACAGGTCGCGCGGCTACACCTTC
CAWSPNRSRGYTF
>few|TRBV7-8|TRBJ1-1|NA
TGTGCCAGCAGCTTAGCGTCCTTCGAAGCTTTCTTT
CASSLASFEAFF
>few|TRBV9|TRBJ1-1|NA
TGTGCCAGCAGCGTAGGGGGGGCTGTCACTGAAGCTTTCTTT
CASSVGGAVTEAFF
>many|TRBV6-5|TRBJ2-1|NA
TGTGCCAGCAGTCAAACGATCTTCGCGGAGCAGTTCTTC
CASSQTIFAEQFF
>few|TRBV27|TRBJ2-7|TRBD1
TGTGCCAGCAGTTCCACAGGGGGCCCGTACAACGAGCAGTACTTC
CASSSTGGPYNEQYF
>NA|TRBV4-1|TRBJ2-3|TRBD2
TGCGCCAGCAGCCAAACGCGGGGGGCTAGCACAGATACGCAGTATTTT
CASSQTRGASTDTQYF
>few|TRBV28|TRBJ2-3|NA
TGTGCCAGCAGTACAGGGGGGGCAGCGCAGTATTTT
CASSTGGAAQYF
>many|TRBV15|TRBJ2-2|TRBD2
TGTGCCACCAGCGGGACTAGCGGGAAAGGGAAGACCGGGGAGCTGTTTTTT
CATSGTSGKGKTGELFF
>few|TRBV18|TRBJ2-2|TRBD2
TGTGCCAGCGTTACTAGCGGAAGGAACACCGGGGAGCTGTTTTTT
CASVTSGRNTGELFF
>few|TRBV7-9|TRBJ1-3|NA
TGTGCCAGCAGCTTAGGAGGGGGAAACACCATATATTTT
CASSLGGGNTIYF
>many|TRBV11-2|TRBJ2-3|TRBD1
TGTGCCAGCAGCTTATACGGGACAGGGTTAGACGATACGCAGTATTTT
CASSLYGTGLDDTQYF
>few|TRBV9|TRBJ2-1|TRBD2
TGTGCCAGCAGCGCGGAACCGGGACTAGCTTCCGAGCAGTTCTTC
CASSAEPGLASEQFF
>NA|TRBV12-3/TRBV12-4|TRBJ1-4|NA
TGTGCCAGCAGTTTCCGCGGAGATGAAAAACTGTTTTTT
CASSFRGDEKLFF
>few|TRBV6-2/TRBV6-3|TRBJ2-2|TRBD2
TGTGCCAGCAGTTACCCAGCTAGCGGAAACACCGGGGAGCTGTTTTTT
CASSYPASGNTGELFF
>few|TRBV6-5|TRBJ1-3|NA
TGTGCCAGCAGTTACAGCTATGAAGGGGGAAACACCATATATTTT
CASSYSYEGGNTIYF
>NA|TRBV6-6|TRBJ2-3|NA
TGTGCCAGCAGTTACTCCCCCACCACAGATACGCAGTATTTT
CASSYSPTTDTQYF
>few|TRBV7-9|TRBJ2-2|NA
TGTGCCAGCAGCACCCCGCGCGGCTTCGGGGAGCTGTTTTTT
CASSTPRGFGELFF
>few|TRBV29-1|TRBJ2-5|NA
TGCAGCGTTGGGACACCGAGGGAGACCCAGTACTTC
CSVGTPRETQYF
>NA|TRBV6-2/TRBV6-3|TRBJ2-1|NA
TGTGCCAGCAGTTCCAGGGCTACCTGTGGGAATGAGCAGTTCTTC
CASSSRATCGNEQFF
>many|TRBV10-1|TRBJ2-5|TRBD1
TGCGCCAGCAGATGGCAGGGGGCAGGGGAGACCCAGTACTTC
CASRWQGAGETQYF
>many|TRBV13|TRBJ2-5|NA
TGTGCCAGCAGCGGGGACGGACTGGCACAAGAGACCCAGTACTTC
CASSGDGLAQETQYF
>many|TRBV5-1|TRBJ2-7|NA
TGCGCCAGCAGTTCAAGGGGCGAGCAGTACTTC
CASSSRGEQYF
>few|TRBV12-3/TRBV12-4|TRBJ1-3|NA
TGTGCCAGCACCCTGGCCATTTCTGGAAACACCATATATTTT
CASTLAISGNTIYF
>many|TRBV4-1|TRBJ2-5|NA
TGCGCCAGCAGCCTCCCAGGGGAGACCCAGTACTTC
CASSLPGETQYF